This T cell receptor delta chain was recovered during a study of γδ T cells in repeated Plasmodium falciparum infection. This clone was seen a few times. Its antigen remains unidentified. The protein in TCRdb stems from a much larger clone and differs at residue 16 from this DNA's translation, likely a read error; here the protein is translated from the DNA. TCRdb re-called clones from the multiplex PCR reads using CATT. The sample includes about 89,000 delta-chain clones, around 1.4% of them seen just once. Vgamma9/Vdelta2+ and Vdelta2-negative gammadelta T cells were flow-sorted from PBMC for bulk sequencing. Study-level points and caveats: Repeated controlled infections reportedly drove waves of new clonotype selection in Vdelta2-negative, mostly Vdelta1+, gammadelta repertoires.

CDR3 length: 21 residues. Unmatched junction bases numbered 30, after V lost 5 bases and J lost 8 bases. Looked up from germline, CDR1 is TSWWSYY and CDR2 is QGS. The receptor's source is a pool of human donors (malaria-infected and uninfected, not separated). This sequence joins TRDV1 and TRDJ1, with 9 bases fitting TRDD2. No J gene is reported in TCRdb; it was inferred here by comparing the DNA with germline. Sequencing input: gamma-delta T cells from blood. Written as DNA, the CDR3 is TGTGCTCTTGGGCCAAAACCCGCCTTCCTACGGAGGGGGGCCCGTGCTGGAAAACTCATCTTT. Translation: CALGPKPAFLRRGARAGKLIF.